Listed here is a single TCR beta chain. What it binds is not known. Sequenced by immunoSEQ multiplex PCR; TCRdb stores in-frame clones only, minus some. This table has some 25,000 clones, less than 85% appearing once. The data originate from a study of vaccination effects on CD4 cells after COVID-19. Whole-study findings and limits: Clones from infection and from vaccination both contracted markedly late after vaccination.

Per germline, CDR1 SGHKS and CDR2 YYEKEE (reference sequence). This CDR3 spans 16 amino acids. V lost 0 bases and J lost 2, with 13 bases in between. Sequencing in the ViraFEST assay came after antigen-specific CD4+ T cells had been expanded with viral peptide pools, which were used to stimulate PBMC. Subsequent to a culture period of about nine days, CD4+ T cells were isolated. Of the BNT162b2 and mRNA-1273 vaccines, participants received two doses of one or the other. With about 9.8 ug/ml peptides and 10 IU/ml IL-2, a few million PBMC per well were cultured. IL-2 medium was substituted for half the medium on days 3 and 7.

The clonotype was recovered from a human donor who received a COVID-19 vaccine. V is TRBV5-5 and J is TRBJ2-3; D is unresolved. The specimen was CD4+ T cells from PBMCs cultured with SARS-CoV-2 spike peptides, collected after COVID-19 vaccination. The CDR3 protein is CASSLVQGGFTDTQYF. CDR3 nucleotide sequence: TGTGCCAGCAGCTTGGTCCAAGGCGGATTCACAGATACGCAGTATTTT.